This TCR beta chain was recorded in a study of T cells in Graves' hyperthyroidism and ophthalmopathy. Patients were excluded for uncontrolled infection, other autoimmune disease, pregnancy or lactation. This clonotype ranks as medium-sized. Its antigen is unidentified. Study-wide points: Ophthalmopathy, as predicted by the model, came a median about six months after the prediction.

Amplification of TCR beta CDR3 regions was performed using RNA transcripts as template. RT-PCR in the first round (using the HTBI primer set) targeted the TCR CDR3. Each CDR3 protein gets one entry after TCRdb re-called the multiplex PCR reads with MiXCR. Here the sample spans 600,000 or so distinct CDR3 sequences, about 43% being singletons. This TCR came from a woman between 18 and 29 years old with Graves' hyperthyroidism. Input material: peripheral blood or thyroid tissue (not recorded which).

DNA for the CDR3: TGTGCCACCAGCAGAGGTGAACAGCCCCAGCATTTT. Amino acid sequence: CATSRGEQPQHF. The chain recombines TRBV15 with TRBJ1-5; unclear D gene. There are 12 residues in the CDR3. The V end lost 1 base, the J end lost 7 bases, and 5 bases lay between the germline ends. From germline, CDR1 is LNHNV and CDR2 YYDKDF (reference sequence).